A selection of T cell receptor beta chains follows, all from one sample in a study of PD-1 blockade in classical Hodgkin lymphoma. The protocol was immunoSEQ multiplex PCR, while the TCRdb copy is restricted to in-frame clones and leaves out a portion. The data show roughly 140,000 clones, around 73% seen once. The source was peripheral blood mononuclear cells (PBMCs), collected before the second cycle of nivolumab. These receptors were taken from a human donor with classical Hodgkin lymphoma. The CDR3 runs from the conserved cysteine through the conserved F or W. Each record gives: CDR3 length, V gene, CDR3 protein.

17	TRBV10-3	CAISLLGTALNTGELFF
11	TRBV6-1	CATDSNYGYTF
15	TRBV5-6	CASSWGQGATDTQYF
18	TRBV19	CASSILLAGGPYNYEQYF
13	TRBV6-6	CASTTDRGYGYTF
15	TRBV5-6	CASSFLGLSGNTIYF
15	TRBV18	CASSKDRSSNQPQHF
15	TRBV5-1	CASRDTSLNTGELFF
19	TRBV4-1	CASSLLTGRSGLVINTQYF
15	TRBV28	CASSTPGQGAYEQYF
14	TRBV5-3	CARSLDREISEAFF
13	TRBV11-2	CASSLRDSHEQYF
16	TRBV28	CASSYPGTGNTGELFF
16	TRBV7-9	CASSLVGTEPNYGYTF
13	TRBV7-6	CASSRAVSETQYF
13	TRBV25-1	CASSEAAQETQYF
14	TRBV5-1	CASSSRTGRTEAFF
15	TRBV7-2	CASSPKPTGGYEQYF
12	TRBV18	CASSPAFYEQYF
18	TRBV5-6	CASSYGRNSYSGANVLTF
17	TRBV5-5	CASSQERATGLSYEQYF
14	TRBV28	CASRRISSYNEQFF
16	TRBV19	CASSPDRDRGSQPQHF
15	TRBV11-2	CASSLGALPWAEQFF
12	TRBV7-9	CASSLQGYEQYF
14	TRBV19	CASRDRGFRGTQYF
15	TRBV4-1	CASSQEGGSQNIQYF
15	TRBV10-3	CAISEGTGGSYEQYF
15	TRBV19	CATRWGARGGYGYTF
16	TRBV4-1	CASSQDRMTLYNEQFF
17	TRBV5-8	CASSTRQGAQYGGELFF
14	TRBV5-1	CASSYSPRNTEAFF
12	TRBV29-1	CSVARGLYGYTF
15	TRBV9	CASSAVGDWTDTQYF
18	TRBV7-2	CASSLAGLAGGRTDTQYF
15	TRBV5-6	CASSLLGGGDSPLHF
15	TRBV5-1	CASSTGTASGNTIYF